This entry lists 29 T cell receptor beta chains sequenced from one sample in a study of cytomegalovirus exposure and HLA in healthy donors (dated by TCRdb to about 2017). Libraries were made using the immunoSEQ multiplex PCR assay. For the multiplex PCR, a mixture combining 60 forward primers for TCR Vbeta segments and 13 reverse primers for TCR Jbeta segments was used. Held by TCRdb, this immuneACCESS table contains in-frame sequences only and omits some clones. Under half of the omission traces to an unresolved V gene where checked; the cause of the rest is unknown. The sample table records about 76,000 clones; roughly 70% of these occur just once. Approximately 5% of the sample is held by the ten biggest clonotypes. Sequences were obtained from PBMCs. All receptors come from a man in his 60s in good health and CMV-seropositive.

The chain recombines TRBV5-4 with TRBJ1-4; D ambiguous. The CDR3 runs to 15 residues. V lost 1 base and J 8 bases, leaving 15 bases between the germline ends. CDR1 and CDR2 from the germline V gene are SGHNT and YYREEE (reference sequence). The CDR3: CASSLTGRSDEKLFF. CDR3 in DNA: TGTGCCAGCAGCTTGACGGGTAGATCAGACGAAAAACTGTTTTTT.

This clone appeared a few times. This rearrangement joins TRBV2 to TRBJ1-5; 8 nucleotides line up with TRBD1. Germline assignment: CDR1 SNHLY and CDR2 FYNNEI. The V gene end was trimmed by 5 bases and the J gene end by 3 bases; junction bases not matched to a gene: 3. The length of the CDR3 is 14 residues. The CDR3 region has the DNA TGTGCCAGCAGTCGGACAGGGTACAATCAGCCCCAGCATTTT. Amino acid sequence: CASSRTGYNQPQHF.

This clone was recorded only once. This rearrangement joins TRBV27 to TRBJ2-5; tentatively, D is TRBD1 (5 bases). V lost 7 bases and J lost 2, with 17 bases in between. The CDR3 contains 15 residues. CDR1 MNHEY and CDR2 SMNVEV come from the germline V gene (reference sequence). The CDR3 loop is CASKAPQGRQETQYF. In nucleotides, the CDR3 is TGTGCCAGCAAGGCCCCTCAGGGCAGGCAAGAGACCCAGTACTTC.

DNA for the CDR3: TGTGCCAGCAGTTTCCAGGGGGCTAGGAACACTGAAGCTTTCTTT. Its protein product is CASSFQGARNTEAFF. This chain links TRBV27 with TRBJ1-1; 8 positions agree with TRBD1. CDR3 size: 15 residues. From germline, CDR1 is MNHEY and CDR2 SMNVEV (reference sequence). J gave up 1 base and V 3 bases, and 4 bases lay outside the gene matches.

This clone was detected a few times. This chain uses TRBV7-2 with TRBJ1-3; the match to TRBD1 covers 8 bases. This CDR3 is 15 amino acids long. The germline V gene encodes CDR1 SGHTA and CDR2 FQGNSA. Trimming cost V 4 bases and J 3 bases; bases outside gene matches: 5. The CDR3: CASSSGGVSGNTIYF. DNA for the CDR3: TGTGCCAGCAGCTCAGGGGGCGTCAGTGGAAACACCATATATTTT.

The chain joins TRBV27 to TRBJ2-1; 9 bases line up with TRBD2. The CDR3 has 15 residues. Trimming cost V 2 bases and J 11 bases; bases outside gene matches: 10. Germline CDR1 MNHEY, CDR2 SMNVEV (reference sequence). The CDR3 nucleotides are TGTGCCAGCAGTTTAGGGCTAGCGGGGTCTCAAAAGCAGTTCTTC. This gives the protein CASSLGLAGSQKQFF.

This chain joins TRBV29-1 and TRBJ2-3, with a tentative D call TRBD1 (6 bases). Germline values: CDR1 SQVTM, CDR2 ANQGSEA. CDR3 length: 16 amino acids. Trimming removed 1 base at V and 3 bases at J, with 17 bases between. The CDR3 sequence is CSVEVGWERGTDTQYF. CDR3 coding DNA: TGCAGCGTTGAAGTGGGGTGGGAGAGGGGGACAGATACGCAGTATTTT.

The chain recombines TRBV9 with TRBJ2-5; 8 bases map to TRBD2. V dropped 0 bases and J dropped 5; count of bases not matched to a gene: 9. This CDR3 spans 16 amino acids. Germline CDR1 is SGDLS and CDR2 is YYNGEE. Written as DNA, the CDR3 is TGTGCCAGCAGCGTAGCCCCCACGGGGGGGCCTGAGACCCAGTACTTC. It specifies CASSVAPTGGPETQYF.

V is TRBV18 and J is TRBJ1-5; no clear D. The CDR3 sequence is 18 residues long. Deletions cut 6 bases from V and 0 bases from J, with 21 bases between. In germline, CDR1 is KGHSH, CDR2 LQKENI. Here the CDR3 DNA reads TGTGCCAGCTCCCCTATACCCCTCGCAGCGTATAGCAATCAGCCCCAGCATTTT. Protein product: CASSPIPLAAYSNQPQHF. Full variable domain (rest looked up from reference TRBV18 and TRBJ1-5): NAGVMQNPRHLVRRRGQEARLRCSPMKGHSHVYWYRQLPEEGLKFMVYLQKENIIDESGMPKERFSAEFPKEGPSILRIQQVVRGDSAAYFCASSPIPLAAYSNQPQHFGDGTRLSIL.

The CDR3 DNA reads as TGTGCCACCTGGGAGGTCTACAATGAGCAGTTCTTC. Translating it yields CATWEVYNEQFF. This chain uses TRBV6-5 with TRBJ2-1, with TRBD2 as a possible D gene (6 bases). With 10 bases removed from V and 3 bases from J, the gap between germline ends came to 10 bases. The CDR3 is 12 amino acids. Germline V gene data show CDR1 as MNHEY and CDR2 as SVGAGI.

Worth noting for this clone: At one boundary the junction diverges from the germline segment, which might be a read error. The genes are TRBV2 and TRBJ1-2; D unclear. This CDR3 comprises 12 residues. Per germline, CDR1 SNHLY and CDR2 FYNNEI. The CDR3 DNA reads as TGTGCCGGCAGTGAGGTTCTGCGGGGCTACACCTTC. Protein sequence: CAGSEVLRGYTF.

This chain connects TRBV7-2 to TRBJ2-3; D is perhaps TRBD2 (6 bases). The CDR3 spans 14 residues. The V end lost 5 bases, the J end lost 1 base, and 10 bases lay between the germline ends. The germline V gene encodes CDR1 SGHTA and CDR2 FQGNSA. The CDR3: CASSRPGGTDTQYF. The CDR3 coding sequence is TGTGCCAGCAGCCGGCCGGGGGGCACAGATACGCAGTATTTT.

The chain has TRBV6-1 and TRBJ1-4; D uncertain. The CDR3 has 12 amino acids. Trimming stripped 2 bases from V and 8 bases from J, with 6 bases between. CDR1 and CDR2 (germline): MNHNS, SASEGT. CDR3 region: CASSERREKLFF. The CDR3 bases are TGTGCCAGCAGTGAACGGAGGGAAAAACTGTTTTTT.

The V and J genes are TRBV7-9 and TRBJ1-2; 9 bases map to TRBD1. This CDR3 contains 18 residues. After removal of 1 base from V and 3 bases from J, the junction contained 12 bases not matched to a gene. Looked up from germline, CDR1 is SEHNR and CDR2 is FQNEAQ (reference sequence). CDR3 in amino acids: CASSLVGRGWDRDYGYTF. Here the CDR3 DNA reads TGTGCCAGCAGCTTAGTAGGGAGAGGTTGGGACAGGGACTATGGCTACACCTTC. The complete variable domain, with remaining parts taken from reference TRBV7-9 and TRBJ1-2, reads DTGVSQNPRHKITKRGQNVTFRCDPISEHNRLYWYRQTLGQGPEFLTYFQNEAQLEKSRLLSDRFSAERPKGSFSTLEIQRTEQGDSAMYLCASSLVGRGWDRDYGYTFGSGTRLTVV.

The V call is TRBV30, the J call TRBJ1-1; the match to TRBD1 covers 12 bases. From germline, CDR1 is GTSNPN and CDR2 SVGIG (reference sequence). Trimming took 3 bases from V and 1 from J; bases not matched to a gene: 12. CDR3 size: 18 residues. The CDR3 reads CAWRIRAGTGGENTEAFF. The CDR3 DNA sequence: TGTGCCTGGAGAATCCGGGCCGGGACAGGGGGCGAGAACACTGAAGCTTTCTTT.

This clone was seen more than once but under ten times. V gene TRBV4-3 combines with J gene TRBJ2-1; D call uncertain. V dropped 1 base and J dropped 6 bases, with 7 bases sitting between them. The CDR3 totals 13 residues. CDR1 is LGHNA, CDR2 YSLEER, per germline. The CDR3 nucleotides read TGCGCCAGCAGCCAAGGGTGGCTCAATGAGCAGTTCTTC. It translates to CASSQGWLNEQFF.

In this sample, this clone turned up once. The genes are TRBV5-4 and TRBJ1-3; D remains ambiguous. The V end was cut by 1 base, the J end by 3 bases, with 11 bases between. CDR1 is SGHNT, CDR2 YYREEE, per germline (reference sequence). The length of the CDR3 is 15 residues. CDR3 amino acids: CASSLSGFGGNTIYF. CDR3 bases: TGTGCCAGCAGCTTGTCGGGTTTCGGTGGAAACACCATATATTTT.

The CDR3 DNA sequence: TGTGCCAGCAGCTTAGGACCCAGCGGGATCGAGACCCAGTACTTC. Its protein is CASSLGPSGIETQYF. The chain recombines TRBV11-3 with TRBJ2-5; TRBD2 agrees at 7 bases. Unmatched junction bases numbered 7, after V lost 1 base and J lost 5 bases. This CDR3 has 15 amino acids. CDR1 is SGHNT, CDR2 YENEEA, per germline.

J is TRBJ1-1 and V is TRBV25-1, with TRBD1 as a possible D gene (6 bases). Germline V lookup: CDR1 MGHDK, CDR2 SYGVNS. There are 15 residues in the CDR3. V lost 6 bases and J lost 5, with 19 bases in between. The CDR3 nucleotides read TGTGCCAGCAGGCCCCTAAACCGGGGGGCGACTGAAGCTTTCTTT. Encoded protein: CASRPLNRGATEAFF.

The genes are TRBV29-1 and TRBJ2-7, with 9 bases aligning to TRBD2. The V and J ends lost 2 bases and 1 base, in that order; junction bases with no gene match: 3. Germline V lookup: CDR1 SQVTM, CDR2 ANQGSEA. The CDR3 covers 14 residues. The CDR3, as DNA: TGCAGCGTTGAACGGCTAGCGGGGTCCTACGAGCAGTACTTC. Translation gives CSVERLAGSYEQYF.

About this clone itself: One end of the junction varies from germline; a read error may be responsible. The chain has TRBV7-9 and TRBJ1-4; TRBD1 might be the D (6 bases). The CDR3 length is 16 residues. Germline V gene data show CDR1 as SEHNR and CDR2 as FQNEAQ (reference sequence). CDR3 in amino acids: CSSSLGQPATNEKLFF. The CDR3 DNA sequence: TGTTCCAGCAGCCTTGGACAGCCTGCAACTAATGAAAAACTGTTTTTT.

This clone was seen only a few times. The gene calls are TRBV14 and TRBJ2-7; no clear D. The CDR3 loop spans 16 amino acids. Looked up from germline, CDR1 is SGHDN and CDR2 is FVKESK. Trimming took off 4 bases at V and 2 bases at J, with 18 bases between the two ends. The CDR3 bases are TGTGCCAGCAGCCGCCTCCCGGTTGGCGGCCCCTACGAGCAGTACTTC. Residues: CASSRLPVGGPYEQYF.

This rearrangement joins TRBV11-2 to TRBJ2-5; TRBD2 matches at 12 bases. The CDR3 has 16 residues. Trimming cost V 7 bases and J 4 bases; bases outside gene matches: 10. Germline V gene data show CDR1 as SGHAT and CDR2 as FQNNGV. CDR3 in amino acids: CASTREQGLAGETQYF. In DNA, the CDR3 is TGTGCCAGCACTAGGGAGCAGGGACTAGCGGGAGAGACCCAGTACTTC. Full variable domain (rest looked up from reference TRBV11-2 and TRBJ2-5): EAGVAQSPRYKIIEKRQSVAFWCNPISGHATLYWYQQILGQGPKLLIQFQNNGVVDDSQLPKDRFSAERLKGVDSTLKIQPAKLEDSAVYLCASTREQGLAGETQYFGPGTRLLVL.

This clone was seen a few times. V is TRBV7-8 and J is TRBJ2-7, with a tentative D call TRBD1 (5 bases). Germline CDR1 and CDR2: SGHVS and FQNEAQ. V lost 3 bases to trimming and J lost 2 bases, with 8 bases between them. The CDR3 extends over 13 amino acids. CDR3 sequence: CASSLTTAYEQYF. Here the CDR3 DNA reads TGTGCCAGCAGCTTGACGACAGCCTACGAGCAGTACTTC.

The gene calls are TRBV19 and TRBJ1-2; D remains unclear. CDR3 size: 13 residues. Trimming took off 4 bases at V and 1 base at J, with 7 bases between the two ends. Germline V lookup: CDR1 LNHDA, CDR2 SQIVND (reference sequence). The CDR3 DNA follows: TGTGCCAGTAGTACCACGGGTAACTATGGCTACACCTTC. Its protein product is CASSTTGNYGYTF.

This clone has more than one count but fewer than ten. V gene TRBV7-6 combines with J gene TRBJ2-7; 9 nucleotides agree with TRBD1. Germline V gene sequence: CDR1 SGHVS, CDR2 FNYEAQ. This CDR3 comprises 15 residues. The V segment lost 5 bases and the J segment 3 bases; nucleotides outside the gene matches: 8. This CDR3 is CASSQGQGAYYEQYF. In DNA, the CDR3 is TGTGCCAGCAGCCAGGGACAGGGAGCTTACTACGAGCAGTACTTC.

This clone has only a few counts. The chain recombines TRBV28 with TRBJ2-1, with 7 bases matching TRBD1. V shed 8 bases, J shed 6 bases, and the junction held 16 bases outside the gene matches. The CDR3 is made up of 16 amino acids. Germline-derived CDR1 and CDR2 are MDHEN and SYDVKM. DNA of the CDR3: TGTGCCAGCCAGTTTCCCGGGACAGTCCTGGCCAATGAGCAGTTCTTC. This sequence encodes CASQFPGTVLANEQFF.

The CDR3 region is CASSEGTSGVGEKLFF. The DNA for the CDR3 is TGTGCCAGCAGTGAGGGTACTTCAGGGGTCGGTGAAAAACTGTTTTTT. The chain uses TRBV2 and TRBJ1-4, with D maybe TRBD1 (6 bases). CDR1 and CDR2 from the germline V gene are SNHLY and FYNNEI. The CDR3 length is 16 residues. Between the trimmed V and J ends, which lost 3 bases and 7 bases, there was a span of 18 bases.

The CDR3 region is CASSWGTTYEQYF. CDR3 bases: TGTGCCAGCAGTTGGGGGACAACCTACGAGCAGTACTTC. This chain uses TRBV6-5 with TRBJ2-7, with D possibly matching TRBD1 (6 bases). This CDR3 spans 13 amino acids. CDR1 and CDR2 (germline): MNHEY, SVGAGI. V dropped 4 bases and J dropped 2 bases, with 9 bases sitting between them.